This T cell receptor beta chain was recovered during a study of shared clonotypes between healthy human individuals. Method: immunoSEQ multiplex PCR; TCRdb's copy keeps in-frame clones and lacks some. The profile covers millions of clones, with approximately 94% appearing a single time and 1.5% to 2% taken by the ten largest. The CDR3 loop spans 12 amino acids. V was clipped by 8 bases and J by 4 bases; unmatched bases: 4. Germline V CDR1 and CDR2: LNHDA, SQIVND (reference sequence). Naive CD8 populations comprised CD45RO-negative cells positively selected for CCR7, excluding terminally differentiated effector memory CD45RA+ cells.

This clonotype originated in a man aged 18 to 30 in good health. Some clones in this sample may be carry-over from other donors' samples. The chain employs TRBV19 and TRBJ1-1; 7 nucleotides align to TRBD1. The sample taken for sequencing was naive CD8+ T cells from PBMCs. The CDR3 DNA reads as TGTGCCAGTGCGGACAGGTTCACTGAAGCTTTCTTT. It is translated as CASADRFTEAFF. The full variable domain, in which reference TRBV19 and TRBJ1-1 provide the parts outside the CDR3, is DGGITQSPKYLFRKEGQNVTLSCEQNLNHDAMYWYRQDPGQGLRLIYYSQIVNDFQKGDIAEGYSVSREKKESFPLTVTSAQKNPTAFYLCASADRFTEAFFGQGTRLTVV.